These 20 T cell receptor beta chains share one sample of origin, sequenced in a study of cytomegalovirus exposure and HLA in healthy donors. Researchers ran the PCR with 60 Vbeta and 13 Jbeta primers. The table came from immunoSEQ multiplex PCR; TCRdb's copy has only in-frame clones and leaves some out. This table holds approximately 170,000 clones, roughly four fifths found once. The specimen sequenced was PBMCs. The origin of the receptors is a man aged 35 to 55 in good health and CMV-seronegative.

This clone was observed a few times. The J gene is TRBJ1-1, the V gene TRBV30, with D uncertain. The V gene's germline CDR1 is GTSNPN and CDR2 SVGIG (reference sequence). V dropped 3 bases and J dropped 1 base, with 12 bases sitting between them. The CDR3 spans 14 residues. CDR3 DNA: TGTGCCTGGAGCCACCTGGTGGCGAACACTGAAGCTTTCTTT. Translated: CAWSHLVANTEAFF.

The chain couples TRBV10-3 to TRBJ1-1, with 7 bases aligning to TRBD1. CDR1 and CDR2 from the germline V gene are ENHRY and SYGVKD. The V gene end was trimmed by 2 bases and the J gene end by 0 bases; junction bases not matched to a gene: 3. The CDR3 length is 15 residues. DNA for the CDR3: TGTGCCATCAGTGAGGCAGGGACAGTGAACACTGAAGCTTTCTTT. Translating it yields CAISEAGTVNTEAFF.

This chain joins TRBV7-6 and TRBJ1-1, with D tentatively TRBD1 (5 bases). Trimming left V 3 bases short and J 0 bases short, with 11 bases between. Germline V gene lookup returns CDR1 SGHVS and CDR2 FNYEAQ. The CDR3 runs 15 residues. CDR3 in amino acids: CASSLGGPMNTEAFF. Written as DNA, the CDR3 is TGTGCCAGCAGCTTGGGGGGACCGATGAACACTGAAGCTTTCTTT.

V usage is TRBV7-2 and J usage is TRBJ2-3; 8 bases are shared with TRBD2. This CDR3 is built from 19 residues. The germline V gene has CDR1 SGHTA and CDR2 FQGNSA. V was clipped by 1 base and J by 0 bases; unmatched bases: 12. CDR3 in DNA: TGTGCCAGCAGCTTAGTCCAACCCCGGGAGGGATGGAGCACAGATACGCAGTATTTT. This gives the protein CASSLVQPREGWSTDTQYF.

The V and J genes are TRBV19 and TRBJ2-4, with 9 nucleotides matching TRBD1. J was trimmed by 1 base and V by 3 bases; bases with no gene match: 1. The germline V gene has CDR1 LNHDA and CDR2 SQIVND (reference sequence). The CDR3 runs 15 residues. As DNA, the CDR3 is TGTGCCAGTAGTATTGGGACAGGGGCCAAAAACATTCAGTACTTC. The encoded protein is CASSIGTGAKNIQYF.

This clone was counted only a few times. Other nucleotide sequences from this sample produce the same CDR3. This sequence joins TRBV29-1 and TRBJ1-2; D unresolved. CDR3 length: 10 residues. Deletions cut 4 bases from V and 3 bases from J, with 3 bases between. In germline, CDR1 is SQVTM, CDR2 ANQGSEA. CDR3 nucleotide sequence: TGCAGCGTTGCAGACTATGGCTACACCTTC. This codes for CSVADYGYTF.

CDR3 region: CASRYRWDSVSEQFF. DNA of the CDR3: TGTGCCAGCAGATACCGATGGGACTCGGTAAGTGAGCAGTTCTTC. The rearrangement links TRBV11-2 to TRBJ2-1, with D possibly matching TRBD2 (6 bases). V was cut by 6 bases and J by 9 bases, with 21 bases left in between. This CDR3 region has 15 residues. Germline-derived CDR1 and CDR2 are SGHAT and FQNNGV.

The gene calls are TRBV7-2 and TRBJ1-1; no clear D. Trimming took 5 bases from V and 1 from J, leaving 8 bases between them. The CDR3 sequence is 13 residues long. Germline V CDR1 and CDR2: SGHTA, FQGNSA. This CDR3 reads CASSADSNTEAFF. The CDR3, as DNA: TGTGCCAGCAGCGCGGACTCGAACACTGAAGCTTTCTTT.

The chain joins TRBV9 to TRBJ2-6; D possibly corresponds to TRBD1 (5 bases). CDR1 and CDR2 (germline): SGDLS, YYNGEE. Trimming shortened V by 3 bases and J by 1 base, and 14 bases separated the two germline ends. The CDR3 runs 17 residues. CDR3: CASSGQRKGSGANVLTF. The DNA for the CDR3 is TGTGCCAGCAGCGGCCAAAGAAAGGGGTCTGGGGCCAACGTCCTGACTTTC.

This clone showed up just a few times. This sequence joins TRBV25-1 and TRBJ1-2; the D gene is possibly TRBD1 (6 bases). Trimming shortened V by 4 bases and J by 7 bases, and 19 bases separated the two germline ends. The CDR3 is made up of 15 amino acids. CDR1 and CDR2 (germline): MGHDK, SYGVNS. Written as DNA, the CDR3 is TGTGCCAGCAGTGTTCTGGGGGGGCAGCTGAGTGGCTACACCTTC. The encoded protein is CASSVLGGQLSGYTF.

The CDR3 loop is CASSQRSLAYEQFF. DNA of the CDR3: TGTGCCAGCAGCCAAAGATCGCTAGCTTATGAGCAGTTCTTC. The chain has TRBV7-2 and TRBJ2-1; a possible D gene is TRBD2 (5 bases). The CDR3 totals 14 residues. The germline gives CDR1 SGHTA, CDR2 FQGNSA. Between the trimmed V and J ends, which lost 5 bases and 8 bases, there was a span of 16 bases. The full variable domain, with the rest looked up from reference TRBV7-2 and TRBJ2-1, is GAGVSQSPSNKVTEKGKDVELRCDPISGHTALYWYRQSLGQGLEFLIYFQGNSAPDKSGLPSDRFSAERTGGSVSTLTIQRTQQEDSAVYLCASSQRSLAYEQFFGPGTRLTVL.

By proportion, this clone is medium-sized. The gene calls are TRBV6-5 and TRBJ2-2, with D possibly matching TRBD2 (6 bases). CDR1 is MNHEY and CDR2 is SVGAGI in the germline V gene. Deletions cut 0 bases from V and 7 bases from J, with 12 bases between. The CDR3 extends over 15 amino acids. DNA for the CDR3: TGTGCCAGCAGTTACTCGGGGAGGATAGGCGGGGAGCTGTTTTTT. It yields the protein CASSYSGRIGGELFF.

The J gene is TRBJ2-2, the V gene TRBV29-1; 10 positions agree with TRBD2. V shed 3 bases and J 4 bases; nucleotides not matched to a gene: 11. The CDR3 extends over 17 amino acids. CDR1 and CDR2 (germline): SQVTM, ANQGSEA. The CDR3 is CSVEGPLAGDRTGELFF. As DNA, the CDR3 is TGCAGCGTTGAGGGTCCGCTAGCGGGAGACCGCACCGGGGAGCTGTTTTTT.

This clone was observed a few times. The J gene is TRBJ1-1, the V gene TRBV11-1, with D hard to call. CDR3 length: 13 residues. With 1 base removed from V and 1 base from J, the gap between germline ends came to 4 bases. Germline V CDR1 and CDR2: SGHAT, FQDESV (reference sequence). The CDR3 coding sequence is TGTGCCAGCAGCTTAGAACAGAACACTGAAGCTTTCTTT. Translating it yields CASSLEQNTEAFF.

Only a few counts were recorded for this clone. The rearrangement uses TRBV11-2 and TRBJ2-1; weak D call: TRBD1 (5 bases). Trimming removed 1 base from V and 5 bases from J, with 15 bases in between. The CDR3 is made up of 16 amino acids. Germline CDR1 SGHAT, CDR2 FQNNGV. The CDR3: CASSLVGPPNNNEQFF. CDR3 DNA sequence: TGTGCCAGCAGCTTAGTGGGGCCACCTAACAACAATGAGCAGTTCTTC.

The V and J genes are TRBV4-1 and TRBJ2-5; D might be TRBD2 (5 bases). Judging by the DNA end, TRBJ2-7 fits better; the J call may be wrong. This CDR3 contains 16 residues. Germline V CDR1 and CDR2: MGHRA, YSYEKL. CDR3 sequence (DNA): TGCGCCAGCAGCCAAGACAGCGGAACTGTGAACTACGAGCAGTACTTC. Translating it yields CASSQDSGTVNYEQYF.

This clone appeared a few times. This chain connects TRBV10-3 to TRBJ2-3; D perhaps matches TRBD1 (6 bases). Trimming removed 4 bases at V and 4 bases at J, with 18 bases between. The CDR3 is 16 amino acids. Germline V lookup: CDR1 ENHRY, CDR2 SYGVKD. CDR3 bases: TGTGCCATCAGTGGCCAAACACAGGGTACGGCAGATACGCAGTATTTT. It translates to CAISGQTQGTADTQYF.

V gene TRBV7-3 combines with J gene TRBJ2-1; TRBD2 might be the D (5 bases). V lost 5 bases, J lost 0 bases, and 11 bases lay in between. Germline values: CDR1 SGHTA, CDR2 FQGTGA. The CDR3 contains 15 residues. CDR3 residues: CASSPSGSSYNEQFF. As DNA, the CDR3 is TGTGCCAGCAGCCCAAGCGGCAGCTCCTACAATGAGCAGTTCTTC.

CDR3 nucleotides: TGTGCCAGCAGACTACGACAGACTGAAGCTTTCTTT. Protein sequence: CASRLRQTEAFF. The chain combines TRBV28 with TRBJ1-1; possibly TRBD1 for D (5 bases). Trimming cost V 6 bases and J 5 bases, with 10 bases left between them. CDR1 MDHEN and CDR2 SYDVKM come from the germline V gene. CDR3 size: 12 residues.

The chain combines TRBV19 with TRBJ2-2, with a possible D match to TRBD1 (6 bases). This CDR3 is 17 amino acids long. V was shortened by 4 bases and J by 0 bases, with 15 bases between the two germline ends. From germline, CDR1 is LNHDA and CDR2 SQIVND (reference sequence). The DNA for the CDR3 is TGTGCCAGTAGTAGAATCCCGCAGGGGACGAACACCGGGGAGCTGTTTTTT. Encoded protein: CASSRIPQGTNTGELFF.